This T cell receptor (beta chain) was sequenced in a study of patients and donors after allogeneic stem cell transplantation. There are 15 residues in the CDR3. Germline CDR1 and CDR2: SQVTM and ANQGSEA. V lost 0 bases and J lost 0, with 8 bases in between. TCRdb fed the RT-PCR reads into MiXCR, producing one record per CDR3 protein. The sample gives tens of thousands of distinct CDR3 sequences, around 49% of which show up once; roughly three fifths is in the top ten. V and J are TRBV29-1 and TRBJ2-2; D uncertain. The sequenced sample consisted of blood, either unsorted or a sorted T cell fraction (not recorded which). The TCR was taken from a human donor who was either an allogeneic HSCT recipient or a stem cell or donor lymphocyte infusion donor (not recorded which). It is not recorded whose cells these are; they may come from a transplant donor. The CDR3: CSVEDMGTNTGELFF. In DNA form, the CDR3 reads TGCAGCGTTGAAGATATGGGTACGAACACCGGGGAGCTGTTTTTT.